This T cell receptor (beta chain) was recorded in a study of graft-versus-host responses after intestinal transplantation. J was trimmed by 2 bases and V by 1 base; bases with no gene match: 5. Per the germline V gene, CDR1 is LGHNA and CDR2 is YNFKEQ. The CDR3 totals 16 residues. As to this clone: As yet, its antigen is unknown.

Generated by immunoSEQ multiplex PCR, the TCRdb table keeps only in-frame clones and is missing some. The repertoire includes around 97,000 clones, 90% to 95% of them detected once, and around 0.2% sits in the top ten. The sample here was unstimulated CD4+ T cells sorted from spleen or lymph node cells, taken before transplant. This chain links TRBV4-2 with TRBJ2-7; TRBD2 aligns across 10 bases. This receptor was obtained from a human donor who was the organ donor for an intestinal transplant. CDR3 coding DNA: TGTGCCAGCAGCCAAGGTCTAGCGGGGGTACCCTACGAGCAGTACTTC. Translation: CASSQGLAGVPYEQYF.